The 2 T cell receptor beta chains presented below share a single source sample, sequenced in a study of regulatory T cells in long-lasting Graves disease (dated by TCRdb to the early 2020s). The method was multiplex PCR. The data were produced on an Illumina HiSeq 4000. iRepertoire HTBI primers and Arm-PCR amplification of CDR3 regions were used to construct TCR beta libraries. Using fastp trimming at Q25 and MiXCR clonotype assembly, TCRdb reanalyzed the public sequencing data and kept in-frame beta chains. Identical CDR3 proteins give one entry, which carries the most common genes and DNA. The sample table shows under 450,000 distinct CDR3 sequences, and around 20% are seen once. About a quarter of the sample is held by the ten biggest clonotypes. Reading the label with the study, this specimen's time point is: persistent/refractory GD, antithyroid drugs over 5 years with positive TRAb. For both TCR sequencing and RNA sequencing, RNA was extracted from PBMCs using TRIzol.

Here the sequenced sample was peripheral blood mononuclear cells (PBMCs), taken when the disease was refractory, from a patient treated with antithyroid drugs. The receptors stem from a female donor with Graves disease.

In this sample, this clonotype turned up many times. CDR3 coding DNA: TGCAGTGCTCAGGGGAGGGAGACCCAGTACTTC. It specifies CSAQGRETQYF. V is TRBV20-1 and J is TRBJ2-5; TRBD1 or TRBD2 may be the D gene (6 bases each). Trimming took off 5 bases at V and 5 bases at J, with 9 bases between the two ends. CDR3 length: 11 residues. Germline CDR1 DFQATT, CDR2 SNEGSKA (reference sequence).

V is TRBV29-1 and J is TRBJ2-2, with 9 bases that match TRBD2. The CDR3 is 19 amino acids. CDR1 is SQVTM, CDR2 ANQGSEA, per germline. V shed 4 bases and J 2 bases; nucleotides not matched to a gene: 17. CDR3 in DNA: TGCAGCGTTGTCGCTTTGGCGGGAGGGCCTTATTTAAACACCGGGGAGCTGTTTTTT. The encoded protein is CSVVALAGGPYLNTGELFF.